Given below is one T cell receptor beta chain in context. Germline lookup yields CDR1 LNHDA and CDR2 SQIVND (reference sequence). V shed 5 bases and J shed 5 bases, with 12 bases lying between them. The CDR3 spans 13 residues. In the original workflow: Reference gene primer amplification gave nucleated cell count estimates. Measured with immunoSEQ multiplex PCR; TCRdb has only the in-frame clones, and not every one. V, J and clone size derive from that table, while D and trimming were established from the DNA sequence. This sample has about 97,000 clones, with roughly 79% found just once. These data are taken from a study of blood T cell repertoires in COVID-19. Study information: The United States, Italy and Spain supplied acute and convalescent COVID-19 samples. Sources were T cells, B-cell-depleted T cells, or PBMCs; the material itself was cDNA or gDNA.

Sequenced: peripheral blood. The rearrangement joins TRBV19 to TRBJ1-1; a possible D gene is TRBD1 (5 bases). The receptor was isolated from a man in his sixties or seventies with acute or convalescent COVID-19. CDR3 nucleotide sequence: TGTGCCAGTAGTTTTGACAGCAGAACTGAAGCTTTCTTT. It yields the protein CASSFDSRTEAFF.